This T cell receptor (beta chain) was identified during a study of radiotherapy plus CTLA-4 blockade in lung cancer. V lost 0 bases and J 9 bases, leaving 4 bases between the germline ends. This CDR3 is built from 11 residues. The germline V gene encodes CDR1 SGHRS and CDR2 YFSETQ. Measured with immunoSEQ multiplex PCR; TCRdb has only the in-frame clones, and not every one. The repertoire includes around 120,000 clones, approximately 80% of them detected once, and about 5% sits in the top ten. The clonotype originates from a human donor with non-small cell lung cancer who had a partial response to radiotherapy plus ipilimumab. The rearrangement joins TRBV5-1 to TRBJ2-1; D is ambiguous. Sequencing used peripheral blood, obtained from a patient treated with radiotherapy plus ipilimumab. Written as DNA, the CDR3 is TGCGCCAGCAGCTTGGAGCGTGAGCAGTTCTTC. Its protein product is CASSLEREQFF.